The 4 T cell receptor beta chains listed next were all sequenced from one sample in a study of Ad26.COV2.S vaccination and SARS-CoV-2 variants. Sequencing used immunoSEQ multiplex PCR; TCRdb keeps in-frame clones, though not all of them. The sample holds hundreds of thousands of clones, under 95% seen once. The material sequenced was peripheral blood, taken after recovery from COVID-19. All receptors come from a human donor who had recovered from COVID-19.

The chain recombines TRBV7-9 with TRBJ2-5, with D possibly being TRBD1 or TRBD2 (5 bases each). This CDR3 region has 14 residues. Trimming left V 4 bases short and J 5 bases short, with 14 bases between. Looked up from germline, CDR1 is SEHNR and CDR2 is FQNEAQ (reference sequence). CDR3 residues: CASSSDTGRETQYF. As DNA, the CDR3 is TGTGCCAGCAGCTCAGACACGGGGCGGGAGACCCAGTACTTC.

The chain has TRBV7-8 and TRBJ1-3; D perhaps matches TRBD1 (5 bases). The CDR3 totals 16 residues. Germline V lookup: CDR1 SGHVS, CDR2 FQNEAQ. Trimming pared 6 bases from V and 0 bases from J, leaving 15 bases between. The CDR3 DNA is TGTGCCAGCAGTGGGCAGGGCTTAAACTCTGGAAACACCATATATTTT. It encodes CASSGQGLNSGNTIYF.

The chain uses TRBV6-2 or TRBV6-3 and TRBJ2-4; D call uncertain. Trimming took off 6 bases at V and 8 bases at J, with 11 bases between the two ends. CDR1 and CDR2 (germline): MNHEY, SVGEGT. The CDR3 runs to 12 residues. CDR3 sequence reads: CASSLRGHIQYF. CDR3 nucleotides: TGTGCCAGCAGCCTACGCGGTCACATTCAGTACTTC.

Regarding this clone: Other DNA sequences within the sample encode an identical CDR3. V is TRBV6-2 or TRBV6-3 and J is TRBJ2-1; D ambiguous. The CDR3 is made up of 12 amino acids. The V end was cut by 2 bases, the J end by 3 bases, with 2 bases between. CDR1 and CDR2 (germline): MNHEY, SVGEGT. Here the CDR3 reads CASSYRYNEQFF. The CDR3 DNA reads as TGTGCCAGCAGTTACCGCTACAATGAGCAGTTCTTC.